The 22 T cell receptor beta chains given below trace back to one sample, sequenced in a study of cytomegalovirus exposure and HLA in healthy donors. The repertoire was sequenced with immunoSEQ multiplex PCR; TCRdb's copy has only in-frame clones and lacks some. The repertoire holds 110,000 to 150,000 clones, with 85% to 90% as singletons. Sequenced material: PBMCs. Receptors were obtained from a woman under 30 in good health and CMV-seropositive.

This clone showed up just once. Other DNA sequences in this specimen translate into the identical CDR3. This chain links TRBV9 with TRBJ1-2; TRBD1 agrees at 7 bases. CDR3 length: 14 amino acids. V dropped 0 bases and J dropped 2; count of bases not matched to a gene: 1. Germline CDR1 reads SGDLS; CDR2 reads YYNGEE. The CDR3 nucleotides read TGTGCCAGCAGCGTAGGACAGGGAAACTATGGCTACACCTTC. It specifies CASSVGQGNYGYTF.

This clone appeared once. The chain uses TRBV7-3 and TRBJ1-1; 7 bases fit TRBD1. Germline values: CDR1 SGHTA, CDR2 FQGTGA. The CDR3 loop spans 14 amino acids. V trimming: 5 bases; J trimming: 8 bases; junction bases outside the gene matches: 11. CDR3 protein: CASSLIGGAREAFF. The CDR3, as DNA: TGTGCCAGCAGCCTTATAGGGGGCGCGAGGGAAGCTTTCTTT.

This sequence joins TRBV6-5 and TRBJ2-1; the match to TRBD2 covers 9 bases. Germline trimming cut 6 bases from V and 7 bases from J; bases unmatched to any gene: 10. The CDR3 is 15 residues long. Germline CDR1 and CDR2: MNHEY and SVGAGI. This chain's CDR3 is CASRPDSGGENEQFF. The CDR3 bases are TGTGCCAGCAGACCCGATAGCGGGGGAGAGAATGAGCAGTTCTTC.

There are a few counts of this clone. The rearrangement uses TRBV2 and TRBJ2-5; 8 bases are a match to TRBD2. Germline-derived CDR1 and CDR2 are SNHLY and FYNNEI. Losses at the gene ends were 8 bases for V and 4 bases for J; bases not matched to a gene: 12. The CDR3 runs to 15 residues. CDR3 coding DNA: TGTGCCAGCTCGAAAAAGGGTAGCGGGGTAGAGACCCAGTACTTC. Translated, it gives CASSKKGSGVETQYF.

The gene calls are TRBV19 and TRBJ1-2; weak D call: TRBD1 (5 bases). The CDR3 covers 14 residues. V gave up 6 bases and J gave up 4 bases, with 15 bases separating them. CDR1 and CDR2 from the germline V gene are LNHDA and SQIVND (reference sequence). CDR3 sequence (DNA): TGTGCCAGTAGAGTGCCGGGACTGCCCTATGGCTACACCTTC. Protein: CASRVPGLPYGYTF.

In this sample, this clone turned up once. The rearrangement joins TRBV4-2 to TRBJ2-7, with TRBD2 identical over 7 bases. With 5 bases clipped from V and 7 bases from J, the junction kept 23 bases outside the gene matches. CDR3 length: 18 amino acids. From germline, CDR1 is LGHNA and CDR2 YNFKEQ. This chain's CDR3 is CASSASPGPKNGAGEQYF. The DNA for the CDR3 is TGTGCCAGCAGCGCCTCTCCGGGACCCAAGAATGGAGCGGGAGAGCAGTACTTC.

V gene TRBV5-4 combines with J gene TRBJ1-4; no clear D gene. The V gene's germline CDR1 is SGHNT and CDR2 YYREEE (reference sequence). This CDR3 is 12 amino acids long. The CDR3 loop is CASAVPGEKLFF. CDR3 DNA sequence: TGTGCGTCCGCCGTACCGGGTGAAAAACTGTTTTTT.

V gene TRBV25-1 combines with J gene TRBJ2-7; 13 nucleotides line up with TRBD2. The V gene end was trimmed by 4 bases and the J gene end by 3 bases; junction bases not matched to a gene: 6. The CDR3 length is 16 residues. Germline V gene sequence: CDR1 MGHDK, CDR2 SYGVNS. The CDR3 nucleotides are TGTGCCAGCAGTGTGGGACTAGCGGGAAACTTCTACGAGCAGTACTTC. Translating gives CASSVGLAGNFYEQYF.

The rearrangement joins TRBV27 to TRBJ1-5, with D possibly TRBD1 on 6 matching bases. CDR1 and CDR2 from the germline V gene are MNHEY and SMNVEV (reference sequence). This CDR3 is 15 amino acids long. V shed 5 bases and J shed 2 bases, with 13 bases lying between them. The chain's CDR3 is CASSPQTGGNQPQHF. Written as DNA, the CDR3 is TGTGCCAGCAGTCCTCAGACAGGAGGCAATCAGCCCCAGCATTTT.

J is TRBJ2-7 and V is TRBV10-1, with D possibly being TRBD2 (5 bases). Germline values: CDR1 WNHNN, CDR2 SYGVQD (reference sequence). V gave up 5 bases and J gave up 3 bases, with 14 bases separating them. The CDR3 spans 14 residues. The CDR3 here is CASSNRREFYEQYF. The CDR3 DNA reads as TGCGCCAGCAGTAACCGACGGGAATTCTACGAGCAGTACTTC.

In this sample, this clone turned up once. This CDR3 is CASSDLSYAEESPLHF. CDR3 bases: TGTGCCAGCAGTGATCTTTCCTACGCCGAGGAGTCACCCCTCCACTTT. The chain combines TRBV2 with TRBJ1-6, with no clear D. V dropped 3 bases and J dropped 10 bases, with 19 bases sitting between them. Germline CDR1 reads SNHLY; CDR2 reads FYNNEI. The CDR3 is 16 residues long. Combining the CDR3 with reference TRBV2 and TRBJ1-6 gives the whole variable domain EPEVTQTPSHQVTQMGQEVILRCVPISNHLYFYWYRQILGQKVEFLVSFYNNEISEKSEIFDDQFSVERPDGSNFTLKIRSTKLEDSAMYFCASSDLSYAEESPLHFGNGTRLTVT.

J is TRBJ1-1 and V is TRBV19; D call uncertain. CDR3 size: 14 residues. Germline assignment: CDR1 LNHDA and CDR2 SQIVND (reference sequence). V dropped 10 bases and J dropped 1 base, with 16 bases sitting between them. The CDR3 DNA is TGTGCCACCAGACCGGGTTCCCGGAACACTGAAGCTTTCTTT. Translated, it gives CATRPGSRNTEAFF. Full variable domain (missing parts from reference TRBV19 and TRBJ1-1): DGGITQSPKYLFRKEGQNVTLSCEQNLNHDAMYWYRQDPGQGLRLIYYSQIVNDFQKGDIAEGYSVSREKKESFPLTVTSAQKNPTAFYLCATRPGSRNTEAFFGQGTRLTVV.

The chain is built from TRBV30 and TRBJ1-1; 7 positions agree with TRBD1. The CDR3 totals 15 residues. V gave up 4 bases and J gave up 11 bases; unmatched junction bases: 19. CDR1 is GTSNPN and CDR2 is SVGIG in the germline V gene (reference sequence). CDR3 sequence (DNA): TGTGCCTGGAAAGTTCAGTTTCCAGGGGGATTTTCGGCTTTCTTT. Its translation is CAWKVQFPGGFSAFF.

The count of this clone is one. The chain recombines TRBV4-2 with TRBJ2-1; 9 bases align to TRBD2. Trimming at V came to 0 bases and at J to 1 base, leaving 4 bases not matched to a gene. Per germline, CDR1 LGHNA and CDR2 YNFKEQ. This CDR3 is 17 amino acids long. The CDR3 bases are TGTGCCAGCAGCCAAGAACCTAGCGGGGCTTCCTACAATGAGCAGTTCTTC. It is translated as CASSQEPSGASYNEQFF.

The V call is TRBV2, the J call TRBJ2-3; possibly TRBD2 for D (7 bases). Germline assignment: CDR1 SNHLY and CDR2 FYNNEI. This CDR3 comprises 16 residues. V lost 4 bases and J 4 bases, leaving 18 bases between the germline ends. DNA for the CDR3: TGTGCCAGCAGTGTGGGGGGCGGGAGCAGGGCAGATACGCAGTATTTT. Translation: CASSVGGGSRADTQYF.

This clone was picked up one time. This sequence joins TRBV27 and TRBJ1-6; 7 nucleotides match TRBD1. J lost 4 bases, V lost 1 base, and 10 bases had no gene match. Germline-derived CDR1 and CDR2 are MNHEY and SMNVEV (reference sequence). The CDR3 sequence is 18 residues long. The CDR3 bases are TGTGCCAGCAGTTTATTTCCTAGTGGGGACAGTTATAATTCACCCCTCCACTTT. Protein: CASSLFPSGDSYNSPLHF.

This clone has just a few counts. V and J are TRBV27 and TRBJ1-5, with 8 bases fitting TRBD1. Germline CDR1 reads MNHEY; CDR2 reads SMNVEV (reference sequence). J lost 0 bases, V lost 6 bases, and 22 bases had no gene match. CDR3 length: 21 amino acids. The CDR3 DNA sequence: TGTGCCAGCAGACCCGGACCCGAATCGACAGGGGCGCCCTATAGCAATCAGCCCCAGCATTTT. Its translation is CASRPGPESTGAPYSNQPQHF.

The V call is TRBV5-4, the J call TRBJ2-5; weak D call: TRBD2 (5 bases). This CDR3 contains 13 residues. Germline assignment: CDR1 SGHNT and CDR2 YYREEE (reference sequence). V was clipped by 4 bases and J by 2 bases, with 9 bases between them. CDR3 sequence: CASSPPGQETQYF. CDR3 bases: TGTGCCAGCAGCCCCCCGGGGCAAGAGACCCAGTACTTC.

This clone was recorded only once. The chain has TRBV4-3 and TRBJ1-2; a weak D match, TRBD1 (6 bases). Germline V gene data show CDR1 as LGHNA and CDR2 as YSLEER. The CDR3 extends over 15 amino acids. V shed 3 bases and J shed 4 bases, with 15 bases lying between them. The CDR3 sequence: CASSQGQGFSYGYTF. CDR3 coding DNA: TGCGCCAGCAGCCAGGGTCAGGGGTTTTCCTATGGCTACACCTTC.

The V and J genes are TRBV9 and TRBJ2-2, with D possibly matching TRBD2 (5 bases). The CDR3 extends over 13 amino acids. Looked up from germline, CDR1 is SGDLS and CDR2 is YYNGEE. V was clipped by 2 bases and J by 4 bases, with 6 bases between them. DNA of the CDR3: TGTGCCAGCAGCGTCGAGGGCACCGGGGAGCTGTTTTTT. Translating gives CASSVEGTGELFF.

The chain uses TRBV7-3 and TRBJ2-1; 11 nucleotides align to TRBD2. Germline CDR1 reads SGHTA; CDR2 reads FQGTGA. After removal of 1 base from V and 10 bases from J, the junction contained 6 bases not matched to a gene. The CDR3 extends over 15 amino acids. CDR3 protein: CASSLNSGRGKEQFF. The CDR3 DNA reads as TGTGCCAGCAGCTTAAATAGCGGGAGGGGAAAGGAGCAGTTCTTC.

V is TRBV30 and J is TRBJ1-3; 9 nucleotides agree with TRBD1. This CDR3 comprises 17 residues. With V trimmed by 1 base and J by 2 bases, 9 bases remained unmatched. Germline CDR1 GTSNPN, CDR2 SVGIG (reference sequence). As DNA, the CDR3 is TGTGCCTGGAGTGAACCCGAAGGGACAGGGACTGGAAACACCATATATTTT. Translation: CAWSEPEGTGTGNTIYF.